Listed below are T cell receptor beta chains from one sample, sequenced in a study of human T cells and chemical hapten exposure. TCRdb fed the RACE reads into MiXCR, producing one record per CDR3 protein. The sample includes about 140,000 distinct CDR3 sequences, about 10% of them seen just once. Sequencing used whole blood, obtained in connection with sensitization to the hapten diphenylcyclopropenone (DPC). The source is a woman between 45 and 60 years old with alopecia areata. Some clones in this sample may be carry-over from other donors' samples. CDR3s include the opening cysteine and the closing phenylalanine or tryptophan. The D gene is left open where the match is weak. Some rows have no size entry. The others give once, few or many, or a class for an expanded clone.

d_call	v_call	j_call	clone_size	cdr3_aa	cdr3_nt
TRBD1	TRBV5-1	TRBJ1-2	few	CASRFGTGKDYGYTF	TGCGCCAGCAGATTTGGGACAGGGAAGGACTATGGCTACACCTTC
-	TRBV14	TRBJ2-7	few	CASSQGQSPYEQYF	TGTGCCAGCAGCCAAGGACAGTCCCCCTACGAGCAGTACTTC
-	TRBV5-4	TRBJ1-6	few	CASSRGPPDNSPLHF	TGTGCCAGCAGCCGGGGACCCCCAGATAATTCACCCCTCCACTTT
-	TRBV12-3/TRBV12-4	TRBJ2-3	many	CASSPPGQLSTDTQYF	TGTGCCAGCAGTCCCCCAGGGCAGTTAAGCACAGATACGCAGTATTTT
TRBD2	TRBV3-1	TRBJ2-7	few	CASSPGTSDYEQYF	TGTGCCAGCAGCCCCGGGACTAGCGACTACGAGCAGTACTTC
-	TRBV12-3/TRBV12-4	TRBJ2-6	few	CASEAGANVLTF	TGTGCCAGCGAAGCTGGGGCCAACGTCCTGACTTTC
-	TRBV7-2	TRBJ2-2	once	CASSLVTGTGPGELFF	TGTGCCAGCAGCTTAGTGACCGGCACCGGCCCCGGGGAGCTGTTTTTT
-	TRBV3-1	TRBJ2-7	many	CASSRGQIYEQYF	TGTGCCAGCAGCCGAGGACAGATCTACGAGCAGTACTTC
-	TRBV12-5	TRBJ2-3	-	CASGPFVGPTDTQYF	TGTGCTAGTGGCCCCTTCGTAGGGCCGACAGATACGCAGTATTTT
-	TRBV5-1	TRBJ2-2	-	CANSPYTNTGELFF	TGCGCCAACAGCCCCTATACGAACACCGGGGAGCTGTTTTTT
-	TRBV5-1	TRBJ2-7	few	CASSLATTPGPYEQYF	TGCGCCAGCAGCCTCGCCACCACCCCGGGGCCCTACGAGCAGTACTTC
-	TRBV30	TRBJ1-3	-	CAWSAQGTGNTIYF	TGTGCCTGGAGTGCCCAAGGGACTGGAAACACCATATATTTT
TRBD1	TRBV24-1	TRBJ2-1	-	CATSDRTGGYNEQFF	TGTGCCACCAGTGATCGGACAGGGGGGTACAATGAGCAGTTCTTC
-	TRBV7-2	TRBJ2-3	few	CASSPRGAGRRNTQYF	TGTGCCAGCAGCCCCAGGGGGGCGGGAAGGAGAAATACGCAGTATTTT
-	TRBV4-2	TRBJ2-6	few	CASSQGQEHSGANVLTF	TGTGCCAGCAGCCAAGGGCAGGAACACTCTGGGGCCAACGTCCTGACTTTC
TRBD1	TRBV7-2	TRBJ2-5	many	CASSPDRGRETQYF	TGTGCCAGCAGCCCGGACAGGGGGCGAGAGACCCAGTACTTC
-	TRBV30	TRBJ2-5	-	CAWNIGEETQYF	TGTGCCTGGAACATCGGAGAAGAGACCCAGTACTTC
-	TRBV6-2/TRBV6-3	TRBJ2-1	few	CASSPVSRGEQFF	TGTGCCAGCAGCCCAGTTTCCCGGGGTGAGCAGTTCTTC
TRBD1	TRBV27	TRBJ2-7	few	CASSPWGTGASYEQYF	TGTGCCAGCAGTCCGTGGGGGACAGGGGCTTCCTACGAGCAGTACTTC
-	TRBV20-1	TRBJ2-5	-	CSARGLETQYF	TGCAGTGCTAGGGGGCTAGAGACCCAGTACTTC
-	TRBV12-3/TRBV12-4	TRBJ1-6	-	CASSGDYGSPLHF	TGTGCCAGCAGCGGGGACTACGGGTCACCCCTCCACTTT
-	TRBV5-1	TRBJ1-1	-	CASSLDVGPNTEAFF	TGCGCCAGCAGCCTAGACGTGGGACCGAACACTGAAGCTTTCTTT
TRBD2	TRBV12-3/TRBV12-4	TRBJ2-1	many	CASSPGLASYNEQFF	TGTGCCAGCAGTCCCGGACTAGCCTCCTACAATGAGCAGTTCTTC
-	TRBV19	TRBJ1-1	few	CASSIMSTEAFF	TGTGCCAGTAGTATCATGAGCACTGAAGCTTTCTTT
TRBD2	TRBV27	TRBJ2-3	-	CASSLSTSGTDTQYF	TGTGCCAGCAGTTTATCAACTAGCGGCACAGATACGCAGTATTTT
-	TRBV19	TRBJ2-2	few	CASSIIRGANTGELFF	TGTGCCAGTAGTATAATCAGGGGAGCTAACACCGGGGAGCTGTTTTTT
-	TRBV7-6	TRBJ2-1	-	CASSPKTGPSNEQFF	TGTGCCAGCAGCCCAAAGACCGGGCCTAGCAATGAGCAGTTCTTC
TRBD2	TRBV20-1	TRBJ2-1	many	CSARWPSGRGDEQFF	TGCAGTGCTAGATGGCCTAGCGGGAGGGGGGATGAGCAGTTCTTC
-	TRBV6-2/TRBV6-3	TRBJ2-1	-	CASSLIGSYNEQFF	TGTGCCAGCAGTTTGATAGGCTCCTACAATGAGCAGTTCTTC
-	TRBV11-3	TRBJ2-1	few	CASSFQGHEQFF	TGTGCCAGCAGTTTTCAGGGCCATGAGCAGTTCTTC
-	TRBV9	TRBJ1-2	-	CASSVVDGYGYTF	TGTGCCAGCAGCGTAGTGGACGGCTATGGCTACACCTTC
-	TRBV5-1	TRBJ2-4	once	CASSSDGPPAKNIQYF	TGCGCCAGCAGCTCGGACGGCCCCCCAGCCAAAAACATTCAGTACTTC
-	TRBV18	TRBJ2-5	few	CASSLRTDQETQYF	TGTGCCAGCTCCCTCCGGACCGATCAAGAGACCCAGTACTTC
-	TRBV29-1	TRBJ2-3	few	CSVEGGLTNTDTQYF	TGCAGCGTTGAAGGGGGACTGACAAACACAGATACGCAGTATTTT
-	TRBV6-5	TRBJ2-5	few	CASSYSKSGSGETQYF	TGTGCCAGCAGTTATTCGAAGAGCGGAAGTGGGGAGACCCAGTACTTC
TRBD2	TRBV7-9	TRBJ2-3	-	CASSSSGKLNTQYF	TGTGCCAGCAGCTCTAGCGGGAAATTAAATACGCAGTATTTT
TRBD1	TRBV7-9	TRBJ2-7	-	CATQRGTGAYEQYF	TGTGCCACCCAAAGAGGGACAGGGGCCTACGAGCAGTACTTC